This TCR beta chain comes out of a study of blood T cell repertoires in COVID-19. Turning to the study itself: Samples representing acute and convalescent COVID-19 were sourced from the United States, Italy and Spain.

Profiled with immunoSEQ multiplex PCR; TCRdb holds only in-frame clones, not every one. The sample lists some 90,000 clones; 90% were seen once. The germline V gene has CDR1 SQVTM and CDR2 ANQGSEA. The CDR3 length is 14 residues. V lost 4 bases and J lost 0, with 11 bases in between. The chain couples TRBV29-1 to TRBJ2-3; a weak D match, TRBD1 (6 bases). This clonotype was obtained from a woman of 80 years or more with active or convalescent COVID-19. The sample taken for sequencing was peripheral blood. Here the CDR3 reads CSVGMGASTDTQYF. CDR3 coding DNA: TGCAGCGTTGGAATGGGGGCCAGCACAGATACGCAGTATTTT.